Below, 21 T cell receptor beta chains from the same sample are listed, as sequenced in a study of CD8 T cells in ankylosing spondylitis. TCRdb re-analysed the 5' RACE reads in MiXCR, keeping a single row per CDR3 protein. The sample gives roughly 700,000 distinct CDR3 sequences, under 20% of which show up once; around 20% is in the top ten. Study-level findings and limits: A motif of under 10 highly homologous TCR beta variants was seen as apparently characteristic of ankylosing spondylitis blood.

These receptors are not linked to any known antigen. Sequencing was done on a sample of blood, either unsorted or a sorted T cell fraction (not recorded which). These receptors came from a male donor with ankylosing spondylitis.

This clonotype has more than one count but fewer than ten. The chain recombines TRBV28 with TRBJ2-3; the D gene is possibly TRBD2 (5 bases). Germline CDR1 and CDR2: MDHEN and SYDVKM. V lost 7 bases and J lost 3, with 14 bases in between. The CDR3 consists of 14 residues. The CDR3 DNA reads as TGTGCCAGCAAAACTAGAGGAGGAACAGATACGCAGTATTTT. Its protein product is CASKTRGGTDTQYF.

The J gene is TRBJ2-2, the V gene TRBV5-5, with D uncertain. The V end lost 0 bases, the J end lost 1 base, and 7 bases lay between the germline ends. Germline V CDR1 and CDR2: SGHKS, YYEKEE (reference sequence). This CDR3 has 15 residues. The CDR3 DNA sequence: TGTGCCAGCAGCTTGGGACCCGTGAACACCGGGGAGCTGTTTTTT. Its protein product is CASSLGPVNTGELFF.

This clonotype was detected a few times. The rearrangement joins TRBV20-1 to TRBJ2-7; TRBD2 matches at 14 bases. CDR1 DFQATT and CDR2 SNEGSKA come from the germline V gene (reference sequence). The V and J ends lost 1 base and 3 bases, in that order; junction bases with no gene match: 2. The CDR3 is 15 amino acids. The CDR3 region has the DNA TGCAGTGCTAGAGTCGGGACTAGCGGGAGCTACGAGCAGTACTTC. Protein product: CSARVGTSGSYEQYF.

This rearrangement joins TRBV5-1 to TRBJ1-2, with 9 bases identical to TRBD1. V shed 6 bases and J 3 bases; nucleotides not matched to a gene: 6. CDR1 and CDR2 from the germline V gene are SGHRS and YFSETQ. This CDR3 is 14 amino acids long. The DNA for the CDR3 is TGCGCCAGCAAACCGGGACAGGGATACTATGGCTACACCTTC. It yields the protein CASKPGQGYYGYTF. The variable domain in full, completed from reference TRBV5-1 and TRBJ1-2, reads KAGVTQTPRYLIKTRGQQVTLSCSPISGHRSVSWYQQTPGQGLQFLFEYFSETQRNKGNFPGRFSGRQFSNSRSEMNVSTLELGDSALYLCASKPGQGYYGYTFGSGTRLTVV.

J is TRBJ2-1 and V is TRBV7-2; possible D gene TRBD2, 6 bases. V shed 8 bases and J shed 2 bases, with 13 bases lying between them. This CDR3 is 14 amino acids long. CDR1 SGHTA and CDR2 FQGNSA come from the germline V gene. The CDR3 DNA follows: TGTGCCAGCGCGGGGCAGGTAGCCTACAATGAGCAGTTCTTC. Translated, it gives CASAGQVAYNEQFF.

The V and J genes are TRBV2 and TRBJ2-5; TRBD1 aligns across 7 bases. J lost 2 bases, V lost 6 bases, and 6 bases had no gene match. Looked up from germline, CDR1 is SNHLY and CDR2 is FYNNEI. This CDR3 has 14 amino acids. The CDR3 here is CASRPGTVQETQYF. The DNA for the CDR3 is TGTGCCAGCAGGCCAGGGACAGTGCAAGAGACCCAGTACTTC. The whole variable domain, remainder taken from reference TRBV2 and TRBJ2-5, is EPEVTQTPSHQVTQMGQEVILRCVPISNHLYFYWYRQILGQKVEFLVSFYNNEISEKSEIFDDQFSVERPDGSNFTLKIRSTKLEDSAMYFCASRPGTVQETQYFGPGTRLLVL.

This clonotype turned up a few times. The V gene is TRBV5-5, the J gene TRBJ1-2; D is possibly TRBD1 (5 bases). The CDR3 sequence is 15 residues long. Germline assignment: CDR1 SGHKS and CDR2 YYEKEE (reference sequence). Trimming removed 6 bases at V and 3 bases at J, with 18 bases between. The chain's CDR3 is CASTQTEGRHYGYTF. The CDR3 DNA reads TGTGCCAGCACACAAACGGAGGGGCGACACTATGGCTACACCTTC.

The table lists this clonotype with a few counts. The chain employs TRBV20-1 and TRBJ1-6; a weak D match, TRBD1 (6 bases). Trimming pared 0 bases from V and 9 bases from J, leaving 12 bases between. Germline V lookup: CDR1 DFQATT, CDR2 SNEGSKA (reference sequence). The CDR3 runs to 14 residues. CDR3 residues: CSARDPGVGSPLHF. CDR3 coding DNA: TGCAGTGCTAGAGATCCAGGGGTCGGTTCACCCCTCCACTTT.

In this sample, this clonotype turned up a few times. The J gene is TRBJ2-5, the V gene TRBV5-1; D is uncertain. Germline V gene data show CDR1 as SGHRS and CDR2 as YFSETQ. Trimming removed 0 bases at V and 2 bases at J, with 8 bases between. This CDR3 is built from 14 residues. The CDR3 nucleotides read TGCGCCAGCAGCTTGGTTTCAGCACAAGAGACCCAGTACTTC. Protein: CASSLVSAQETQYF.

This clonotype was seen ten or more times. The chain links TRBV10-3 to TRBJ2-7; no firm D call. CDR1 is ENHRY and CDR2 is SYGVKD in the germline V gene. V gave up 3 bases and J gave up 1 base, with 13 bases separating them. The CDR3 has 15 amino acids. CDR3: CAISDKAAKSYEQYF. Here the CDR3 DNA reads TGTGCCATCAGTGATAAGGCAGCGAAGTCCTACGAGCAGTACTTC.

The genes are TRBV6-5 and TRBJ1-4; unclear D gene. Looked up from germline, CDR1 is MNHEY and CDR2 is SVGAGI. V shed 0 bases and J shed 7 bases, with 12 bases lying between them. There are 15 residues in the CDR3. Written as DNA, the CDR3 is TGTGCCAGCAGTTACTCGAAATCCCCAGCTGAAAAACTGTTTTTT. Protein: CASSYSKSPAEKLFF.

This clonotype was recorded many times. The V call is TRBV5-1, the J call TRBJ2-1; 10 nucleotides align to TRBD2. Per the germline V gene, CDR1 is SGHRS and CDR2 is YFSETQ. V shed 6 bases, J shed 8 bases, and the junction held 14 bases outside the gene matches. The CDR3 extends over 16 amino acids. In nucleotides, the CDR3 is TGCGCCAGCACCGATTTAGCGGGGGGCATGGGGGATGAGCAGTTCTTC. It codes for CASTDLAGGMGDEQFF.

The V gene is TRBV4-2, the J gene TRBJ2-3, with no clear D. Germline V gene lookup returns CDR1 LGHNA and CDR2 YNFKEQ. The CDR3 is 14 amino acids. V was cut by 4 bases and J by 0 bases, with 8 bases left in between. CDR3 coding DNA: TGTGCCAGCAGCCGCATCTTGAGCACAGATACGCAGTATTTT. This encodes CASSRILSTDTQYF.

V and J are TRBV6-1 and TRBJ2-3; TRBD1 matches 7 bases. CDR3 size: 15 residues. Germline CDR1 and CDR2: MNHNS and SASEGT. V was clipped by 5 bases and J by 2 bases; unmatched bases: 7. The CDR3 sequence: CASSRGTAYTDTQYF. The CDR3 bases are TGTGCCAGCAGTCGTGGGACAGCCTACACAGATACGCAGTATTTT.

This chain connects TRBV18 to TRBJ2-5; 7 positions agree with TRBD1. J lost 5 bases, V lost 5 bases, and 11 bases had no gene match. Looked up from germline, CDR1 is KGHSH and CDR2 is LQKENI. This CDR3 is 15 amino acids long. The CDR3 DNA follows: TGTGCCAGCTCAGGAGGACAGGACAGTGCGGAGACCCAGTACTTC. Translation: CASSGGQDSAETQYF.

The V gene is TRBV20-1, the J gene TRBJ2-3; 10 bases agree with TRBD2. Losses at the gene ends were 0 bases for V and 6 bases for J; bases not matched to a gene: 6. Germline values: CDR1 DFQATT, CDR2 SNEGSKA (reference sequence). This CDR3 region has 15 residues. The CDR3 sequence: CSARDTSGTGDTQYF. CDR3 in DNA: TGCAGTGCTAGAGACACTAGCGGGACGGGGGATACGCAGTATTTT.

This clonotype has a count of ten or more. The rearrangement uses TRBV4-1 and TRBJ1-4; D is ambiguous. Germline values: CDR1 MGHRA, CDR2 YSYEKL. The CDR3 is 15 residues long. V was trimmed by 0 bases and J by 2 bases, leaving 7 bases between them. CDR3 in amino acids: CASSQERNTNEKLFF. In DNA, the CDR3 is TGCGCCAGCAGCCAAGAACGGAATACTAATGAAAAACTGTTTTTT.

This clonotype appeared a few times. The CDR3 nucleotides are TGTGCCAGCAGCTTTATAACAGCCCGAGGGAACACTGAAGCTTTCTTT. Translating gives CASSFITARGNTEAFF. V gene TRBV7-2 combines with J gene TRBJ1-1; no clear D gene. V shed 3 bases and J shed 1 base, with 15 bases lying between them. The CDR3 is 16 residues long. The germline gives CDR1 SGHTA, CDR2 FQGNSA.

V and J are TRBV12-3 or TRBV12-4 and TRBJ2-1; D gene uncertain. Trimming took off 1 base at V and 9 bases at J, with 10 bases between the two ends. The CDR3 covers 13 residues. This chain's CDR3 is CASSLEGISEQFF. The CDR3 bases are TGTGCCAGCAGTTTAGAGGGAATTAGTGAGCAGTTCTTC.

This chain joins TRBV7-3 and TRBJ2-1; the D is unclear. Per the germline V gene, CDR1 is SGHTA and CDR2 is FQGTGA. The CDR3 length is 14 residues. V dropped 2 bases and J dropped 8 bases, with 13 bases sitting between them. CDR3 protein: CASSLDLTVDEQFF. CDR3 in DNA: TGTGCCAGCAGCTTAGATTTAACCGTCGATGAGCAGTTCTTC.

The chain links TRBV20-1 to TRBJ2-7; the match to TRBD2 covers 12 bases. Germline V gene data show CDR1 as DFQATT and CDR2 as SNEGSKA (reference sequence). CDR3 size: 14 residues. J gave up 9 bases and V 2 bases, and 8 bases lay outside the gene matches. The CDR3 DNA reads TGCAGTGCTAGAAAGGGGACTAGCGGGTTGAGGCAGTACTTC. Residues: CSARKGTSGLRQYF.